This entry is about one TCR beta chain. The antigen is undetermined. This sample stems from a study of T cell responses to AZD1222 COVID-19 vaccine. Some clones are missing from TCRdb's copy, which holds only in-frame ones; the method was immunoSEQ multiplex PCR. The sample yields about 150,000 clones, around 95% seen once. Notes on the study in general: Distributed over spike, vaccine-associated CD4 TCRs predominated at 160-218 and 743-854.

V dropped 1 base and J dropped 2 bases, with 8 bases sitting between them. The CDR3 loop spans 15 amino acids. Germline V gene data show CDR1 as SGHVS and CDR2 as FNYEAQ. Sequencing was performed on peripheral blood, taken on day 0 of AZD1222 vaccination. This chain connects TRBV7-6 to TRBJ1-4, with D unresolved. The sequence came from an adult in good health. This chain's CDR3 is CASSLGVATNEKLFF. Here the CDR3 DNA reads TGTGCCAGCAGCTTAGGGGTGGCGACTAATGAAAAACTGTTTTTT.